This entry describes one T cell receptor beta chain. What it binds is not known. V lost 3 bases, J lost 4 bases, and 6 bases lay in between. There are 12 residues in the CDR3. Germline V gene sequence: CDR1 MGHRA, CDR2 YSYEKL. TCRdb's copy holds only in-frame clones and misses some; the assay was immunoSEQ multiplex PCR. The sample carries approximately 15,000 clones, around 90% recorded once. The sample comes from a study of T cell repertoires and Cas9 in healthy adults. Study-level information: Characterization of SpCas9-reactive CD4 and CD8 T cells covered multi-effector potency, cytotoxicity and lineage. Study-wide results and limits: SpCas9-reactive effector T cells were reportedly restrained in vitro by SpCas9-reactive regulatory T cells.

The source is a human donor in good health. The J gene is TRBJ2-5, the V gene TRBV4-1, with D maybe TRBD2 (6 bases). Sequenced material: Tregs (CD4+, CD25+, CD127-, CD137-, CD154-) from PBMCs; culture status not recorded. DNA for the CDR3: TGCGCCAGCAGCCAGGGGGGAGAGACCCAGTACTTC. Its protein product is CASSQGGETQYF.